This T cell receptor (beta chain) is from a study of blood T cell repertoires in COVID-19. Study at large: Samples came from the United States, Italy and Spain, spanning acute and convalescent COVID-19. T cells, B-cell-depleted T cells, or PBMCs supplied cDNA or gDNA.

Per the germline V gene, CDR1 is LNHDA and CDR2 is SQIVND (reference sequence). Trimming stripped 2 bases from V and 7 bases from J, with 8 bases between. The CDR3 totals 12 residues. Original analysis: Scientists estimated how many nucleated cells there were by amplifying reference gene primers. The assay was immunoSEQ multiplex PCR, and TCRdb's table has in-frame clones only and misses some. That table gives V, J and clone size, and the DNA gave D and trimming. The sample has approximately 120,000 clones, around 83% seen once; the top ten hold more than 3.5%. V usage is TRBV19 and J usage is TRBJ1-1, with D tentatively TRBD1 (5 bases). The sequenced sample was peripheral blood. The sequence derives from a human donor in a cohort sampled during active COVID-19. The CDR3, as DNA: TGTGCCAGTAGTATATTGCAGGGTGAAGCTTTCTTT. Translation: CASSILQGEAFF. Using reference TRBV19 and TRBJ1-1 for the parts outside the CDR3, the full variable domain is DGGITQSPKYLFRKEGQNVTLSCEQNLNHDAMYWYRQDPGQGLRLIYYSQIVNDFQKGDIAEGYSVSREKKESFPLTVTSAQKNPTAFYLCASSILQGEAFFGQGTRLTVV.